The 6 T cell receptor beta chains in this list originate from one sample, sequenced in a study of CD8 T cells in ankylosing spondylitis. For these TCRs, the target antigens are not known. One entry per CDR3 protein results from TCRdb running MiXCR on the 5' RACE reads. Of a few hundred thousand distinct CDR3 sequences detected, 20% to 25% appear once; the ten largest clones hold around 17%. Study-level results: A TCR beta motif made of about eight highly homologous variants seemed typical of ankylosing spondylitis blood.

Sequencing was done on a sample of blood, either unsorted or a sorted T cell fraction (not recorded which). The receptors were gathered from a male donor with ankylosing spondylitis.

The chain carries TRBV5-1 and TRBJ2-2; TRBD2 might be the D (6 bases). V lost 4 bases, J lost 1 base, and 14 bases lay in between. Germline V lookup: CDR1 SGHRS, CDR2 YFSETQ. The CDR3 length is 16 residues. Here the CDR3 reads CASSPGAGGNTGELFF. The CDR3 bases are TGCGCCAGCAGCCCCGGGGCCGGGGGGAACACCGGGGAGCTGTTTTTT.

With respect to this clonotype: At one end, the junction sequence differs from germline, possibly due to a read error. The chain combines TRBV20-1 with TRBJ2-1, with TRBD2 identical over 10 bases. Germline values: CDR1 DFQATT, CDR2 SNEGSKA (reference sequence). This CDR3 contains 11 residues. The DNA of the CDR3 is TGCAGTGCTCGAGCGGGAGGGCCAAGAATCTTC. Amino acids: CSARAGGPRIF.

The chain recombines TRBV10-2 with TRBJ2-1; 8 nucleotides align to TRBD2. The germline CDR1 and CDR2 sequences are WSHSY and SAAADI. V was pared by 2 bases and J by 5 bases, with 2 bases of the junction left unmatched. This CDR3 is built from 14 residues. CDR3 coding DNA: TGCGCCAGCAGTGAGAGCGGGAGTAACAATGAGCAGTTCTTC. Protein: CASSESGSNNEQFF.

This clonotype turned up a few times. The chain links TRBV12-3 or TRBV12-4 to TRBJ2-2, with D perhaps TRBD2 (5 bases). The V and J ends lost 4 bases and 3 bases respectively, with 9 bases between them. There are 14 residues in the CDR3. The CDR3 sequence: CASSWLRDTGELFF. The DNA of the CDR3 is TGTGCCAGCAGTTGGTTGAGGGACACCGGGGAGCTGTTTTTT.

The chain employs TRBV3-1 and TRBJ2-3; 8 bases are a match to TRBD2. V gave up 5 bases and J gave up 4 bases; unmatched junction bases: 2. CDR1 is LGHDT, CDR2 YNNKEL, per germline (reference sequence). The CDR3 is 13 residues long. The CDR3 reads CASSKRESDTQYF. DNA of the CDR3: TGTGCCAGCAGCAAGCGGGAGTCAGATACGCAGTATTTT.

This clonotype has more than one count but fewer than ten. The V and J genes are TRBV7-3 and TRBJ2-1; 9 bases match TRBD1. The CDR3 length is 14 residues. With 4 bases clipped from V and 7 bases from J, the junction kept 5 bases outside the gene matches. Per germline, CDR1 SGHTA and CDR2 FQGTGA. CDR3 coding DNA: TGTGCCAGCAGCTCAACAGGGGGCCAAAATGAGCAGTTCTTC. Residues: CASSSTGGQNEQFF. Using reference TRBV7-3 and TRBJ2-1 for the parts outside the CDR3, the full variable domain is GAGVSQTPSNKVTEKGKYVELRCDPISGHTALYWYRQSLGQGPEFLIYFQGTGAADDSGLPNDRFFAVRPEGSVSTLKIQRTERGDSAVYLCASSSTGGQNEQFFGPGTRLTVL.